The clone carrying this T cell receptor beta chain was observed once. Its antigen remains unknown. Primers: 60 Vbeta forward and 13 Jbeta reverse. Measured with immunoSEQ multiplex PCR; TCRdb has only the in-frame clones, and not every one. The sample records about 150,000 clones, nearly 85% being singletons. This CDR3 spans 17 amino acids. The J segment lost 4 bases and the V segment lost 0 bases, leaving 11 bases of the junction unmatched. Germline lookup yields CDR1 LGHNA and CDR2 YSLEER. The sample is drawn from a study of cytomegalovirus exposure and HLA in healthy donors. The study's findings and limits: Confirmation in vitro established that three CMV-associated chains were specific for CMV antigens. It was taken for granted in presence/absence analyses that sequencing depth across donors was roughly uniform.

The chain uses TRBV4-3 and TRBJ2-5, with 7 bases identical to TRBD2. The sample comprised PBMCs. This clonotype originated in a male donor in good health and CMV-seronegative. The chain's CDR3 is CASSQDFGGSGGETQYF. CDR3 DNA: TGCGCCAGCAGCCAAGATTTCGGGGGGTCGGGGGGAGAGACCCAGTACTTC.